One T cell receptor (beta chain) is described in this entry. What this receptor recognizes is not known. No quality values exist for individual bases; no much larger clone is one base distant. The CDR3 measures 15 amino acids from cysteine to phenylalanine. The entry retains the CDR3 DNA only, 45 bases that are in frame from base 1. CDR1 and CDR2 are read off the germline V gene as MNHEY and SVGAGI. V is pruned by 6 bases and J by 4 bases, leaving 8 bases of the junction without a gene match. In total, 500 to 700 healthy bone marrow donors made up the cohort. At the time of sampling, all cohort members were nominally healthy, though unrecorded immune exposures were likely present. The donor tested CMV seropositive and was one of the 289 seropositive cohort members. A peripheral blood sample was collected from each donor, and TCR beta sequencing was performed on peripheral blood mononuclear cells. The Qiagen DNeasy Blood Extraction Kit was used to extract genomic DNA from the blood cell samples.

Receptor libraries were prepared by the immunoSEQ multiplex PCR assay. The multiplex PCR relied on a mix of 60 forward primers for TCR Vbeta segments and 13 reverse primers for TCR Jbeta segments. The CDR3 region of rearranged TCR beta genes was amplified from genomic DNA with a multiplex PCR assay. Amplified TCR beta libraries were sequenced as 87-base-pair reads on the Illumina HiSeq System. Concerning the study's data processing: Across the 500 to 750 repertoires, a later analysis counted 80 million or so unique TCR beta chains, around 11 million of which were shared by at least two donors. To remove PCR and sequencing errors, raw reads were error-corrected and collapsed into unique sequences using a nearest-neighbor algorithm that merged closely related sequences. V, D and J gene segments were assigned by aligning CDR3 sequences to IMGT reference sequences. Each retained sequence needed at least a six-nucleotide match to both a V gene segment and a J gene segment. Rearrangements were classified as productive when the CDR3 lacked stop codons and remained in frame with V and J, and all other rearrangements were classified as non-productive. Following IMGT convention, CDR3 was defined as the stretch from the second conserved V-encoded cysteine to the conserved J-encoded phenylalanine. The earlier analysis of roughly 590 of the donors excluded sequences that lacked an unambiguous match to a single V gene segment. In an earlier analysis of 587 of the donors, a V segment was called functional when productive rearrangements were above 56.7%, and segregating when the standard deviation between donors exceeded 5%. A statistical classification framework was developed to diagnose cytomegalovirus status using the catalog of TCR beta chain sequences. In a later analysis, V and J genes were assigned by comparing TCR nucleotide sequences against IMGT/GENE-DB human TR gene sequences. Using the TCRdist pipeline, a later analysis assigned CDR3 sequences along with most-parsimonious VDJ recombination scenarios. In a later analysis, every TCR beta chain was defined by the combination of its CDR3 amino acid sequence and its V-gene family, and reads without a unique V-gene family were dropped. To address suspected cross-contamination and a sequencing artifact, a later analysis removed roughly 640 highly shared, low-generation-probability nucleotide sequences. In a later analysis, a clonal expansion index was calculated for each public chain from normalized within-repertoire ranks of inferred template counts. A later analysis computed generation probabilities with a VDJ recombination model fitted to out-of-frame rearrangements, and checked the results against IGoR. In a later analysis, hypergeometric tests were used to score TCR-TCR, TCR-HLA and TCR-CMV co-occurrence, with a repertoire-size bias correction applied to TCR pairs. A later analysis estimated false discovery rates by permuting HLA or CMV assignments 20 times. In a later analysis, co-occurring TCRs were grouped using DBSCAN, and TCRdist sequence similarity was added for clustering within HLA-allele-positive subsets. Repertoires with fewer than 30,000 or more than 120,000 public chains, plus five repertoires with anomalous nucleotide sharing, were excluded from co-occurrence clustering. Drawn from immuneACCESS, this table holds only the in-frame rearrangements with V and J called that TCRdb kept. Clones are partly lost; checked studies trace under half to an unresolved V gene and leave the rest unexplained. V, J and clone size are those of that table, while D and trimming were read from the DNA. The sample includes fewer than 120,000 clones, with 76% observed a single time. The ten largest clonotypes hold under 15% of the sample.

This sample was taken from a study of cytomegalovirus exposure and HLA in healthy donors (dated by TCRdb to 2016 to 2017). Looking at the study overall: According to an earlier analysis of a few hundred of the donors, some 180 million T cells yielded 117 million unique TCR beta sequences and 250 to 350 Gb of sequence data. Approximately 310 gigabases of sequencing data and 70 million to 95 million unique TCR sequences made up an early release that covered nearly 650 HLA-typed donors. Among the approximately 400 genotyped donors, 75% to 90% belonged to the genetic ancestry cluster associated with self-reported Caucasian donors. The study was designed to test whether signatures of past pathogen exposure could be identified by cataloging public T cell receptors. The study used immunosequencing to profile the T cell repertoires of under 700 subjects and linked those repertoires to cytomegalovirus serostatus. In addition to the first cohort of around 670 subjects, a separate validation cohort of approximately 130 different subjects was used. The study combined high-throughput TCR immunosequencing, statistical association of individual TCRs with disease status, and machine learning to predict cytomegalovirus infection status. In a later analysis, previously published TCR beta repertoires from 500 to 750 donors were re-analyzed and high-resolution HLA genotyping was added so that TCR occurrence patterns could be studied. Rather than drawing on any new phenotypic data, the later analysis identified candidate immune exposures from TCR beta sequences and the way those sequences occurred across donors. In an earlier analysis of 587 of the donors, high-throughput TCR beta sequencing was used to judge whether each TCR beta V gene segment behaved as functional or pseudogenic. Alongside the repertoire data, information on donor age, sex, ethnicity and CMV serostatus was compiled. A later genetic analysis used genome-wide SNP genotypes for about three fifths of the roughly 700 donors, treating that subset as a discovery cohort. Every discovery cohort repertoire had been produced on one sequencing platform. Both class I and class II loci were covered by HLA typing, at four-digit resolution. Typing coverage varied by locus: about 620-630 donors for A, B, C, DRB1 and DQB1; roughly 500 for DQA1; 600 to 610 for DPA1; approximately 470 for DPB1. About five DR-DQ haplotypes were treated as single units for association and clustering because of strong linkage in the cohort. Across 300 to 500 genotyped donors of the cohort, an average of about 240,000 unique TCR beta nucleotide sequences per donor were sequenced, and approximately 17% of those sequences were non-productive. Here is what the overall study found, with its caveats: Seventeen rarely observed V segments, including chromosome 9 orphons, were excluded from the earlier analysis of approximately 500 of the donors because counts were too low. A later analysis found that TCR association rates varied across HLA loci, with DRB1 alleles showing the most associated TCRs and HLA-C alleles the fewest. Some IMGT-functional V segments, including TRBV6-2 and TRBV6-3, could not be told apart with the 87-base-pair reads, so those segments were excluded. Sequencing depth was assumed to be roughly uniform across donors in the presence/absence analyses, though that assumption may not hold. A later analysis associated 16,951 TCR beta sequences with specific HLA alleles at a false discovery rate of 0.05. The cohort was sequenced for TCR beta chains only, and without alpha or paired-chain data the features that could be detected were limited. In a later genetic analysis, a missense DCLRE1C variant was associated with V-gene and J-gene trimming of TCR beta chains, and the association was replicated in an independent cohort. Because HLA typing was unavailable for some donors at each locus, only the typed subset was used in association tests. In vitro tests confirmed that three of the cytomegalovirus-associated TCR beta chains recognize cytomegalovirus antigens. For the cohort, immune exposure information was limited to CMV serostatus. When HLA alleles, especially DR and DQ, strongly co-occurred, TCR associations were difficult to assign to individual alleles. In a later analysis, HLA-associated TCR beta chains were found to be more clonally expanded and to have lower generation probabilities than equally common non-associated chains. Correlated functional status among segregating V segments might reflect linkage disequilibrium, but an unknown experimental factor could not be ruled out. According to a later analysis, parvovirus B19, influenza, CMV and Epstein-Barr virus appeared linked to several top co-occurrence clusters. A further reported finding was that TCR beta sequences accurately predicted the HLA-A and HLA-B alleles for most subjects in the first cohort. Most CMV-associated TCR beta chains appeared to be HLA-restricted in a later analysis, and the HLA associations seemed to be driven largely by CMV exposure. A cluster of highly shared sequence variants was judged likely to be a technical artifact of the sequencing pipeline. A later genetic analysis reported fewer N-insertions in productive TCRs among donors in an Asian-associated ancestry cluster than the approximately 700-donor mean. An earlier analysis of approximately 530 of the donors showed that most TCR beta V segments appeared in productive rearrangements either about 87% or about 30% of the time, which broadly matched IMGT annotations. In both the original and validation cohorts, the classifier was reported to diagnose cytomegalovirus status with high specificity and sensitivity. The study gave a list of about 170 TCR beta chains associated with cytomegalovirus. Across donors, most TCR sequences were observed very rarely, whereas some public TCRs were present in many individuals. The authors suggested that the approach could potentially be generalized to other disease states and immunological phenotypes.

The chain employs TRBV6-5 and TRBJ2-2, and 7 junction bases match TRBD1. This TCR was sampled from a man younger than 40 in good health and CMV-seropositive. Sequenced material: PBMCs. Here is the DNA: TGTGCCAGCAGACCCGGGACAGCTTTCACCGGGGAGCTGTTTTTT. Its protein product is CASRPGTAFTGELFF.